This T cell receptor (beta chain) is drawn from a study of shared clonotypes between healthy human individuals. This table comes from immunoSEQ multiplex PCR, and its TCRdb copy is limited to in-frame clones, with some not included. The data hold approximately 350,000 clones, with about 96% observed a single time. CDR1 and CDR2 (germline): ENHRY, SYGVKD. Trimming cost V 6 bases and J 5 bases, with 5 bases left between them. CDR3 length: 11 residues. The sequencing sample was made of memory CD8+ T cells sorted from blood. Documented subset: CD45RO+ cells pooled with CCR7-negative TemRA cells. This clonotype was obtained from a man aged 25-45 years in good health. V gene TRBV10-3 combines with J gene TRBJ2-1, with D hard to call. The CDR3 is CAISQNNEQFF. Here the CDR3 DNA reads TGTGCCATCAGCCAGAACAATGAGCAGTTCTTC.